This T cell receptor beta chain comes out of a study of T-cell reconstitution after alpha-beta-depleted transplantation in children. Overall study results and limits: Newly generated T cells supplied most T-cell counts and diversity one year post-transplant. Where alpha-beta T cells came from about two months after transplant was reportedly several hundred expanded graft clones.

Unique molecular identifiers were used in preparing the TCRbeta library. TCRdb used MiXCR to reprocess the PCR reads, holding one entry per CDR3 protein. The table lists about 300,000 distinct CDR3 sequences, roughly 9.1% of them singletons. Germline-derived CDR1 and CDR2 are MNHEY and SMNVEV (reference sequence). Trimming pared 4 bases from V and 2 bases from J, leaving 6 bases between. This CDR3 has 13 residues. Many counts were recorded for this clonotype. The antigen remains undetermined. This TCR was recovered from a boy younger than two with acute myeloid leukemia, due to receive a stem cell transplant. Sequencing was performed on PBMCs, taken before TCRalphabeta/CD19-depleted stem cell transplant. V gene TRBV27 combines with J gene TRBJ1-5; unclear D gene. This CDR3 reads CASSWRGNQPQHF. The CDR3 nucleotides are TGTGCCAGCAGTTGGAGAGGCAATCAGCCCCAGCATTTT.